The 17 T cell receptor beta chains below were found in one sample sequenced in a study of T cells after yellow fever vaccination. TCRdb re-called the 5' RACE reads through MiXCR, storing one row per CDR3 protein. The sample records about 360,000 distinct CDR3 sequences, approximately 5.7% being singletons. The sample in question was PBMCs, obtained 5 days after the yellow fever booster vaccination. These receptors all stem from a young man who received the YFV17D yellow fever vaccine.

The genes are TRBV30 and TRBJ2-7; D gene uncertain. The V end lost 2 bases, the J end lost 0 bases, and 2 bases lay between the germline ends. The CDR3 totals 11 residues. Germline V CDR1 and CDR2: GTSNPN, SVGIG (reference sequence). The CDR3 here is CAWSISYEQYF. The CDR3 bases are TGTGCCTGGAGTATCTCCTACGAGCAGTACTTC.

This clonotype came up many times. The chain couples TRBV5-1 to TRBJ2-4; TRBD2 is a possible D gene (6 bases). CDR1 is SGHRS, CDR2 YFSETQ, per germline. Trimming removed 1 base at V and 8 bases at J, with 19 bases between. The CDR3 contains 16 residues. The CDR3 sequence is CASSLHGRAGYDIQYF. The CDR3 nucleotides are TGCGCCAGCAGCTTGCACGGAAGGGCGGGATATGACATTCAGTACTTC. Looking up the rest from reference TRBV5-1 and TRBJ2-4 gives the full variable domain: KAGVTQTPRYLIKTRGQQVTLSCSPISGHRSVSWYQQTPGQGLQFLFEYFSETQRNKGNFPGRFSGRQFSNSRSEMNVSTLELGDSALYLCASSLHGRAGYDIQYFGAGTRLSVL.

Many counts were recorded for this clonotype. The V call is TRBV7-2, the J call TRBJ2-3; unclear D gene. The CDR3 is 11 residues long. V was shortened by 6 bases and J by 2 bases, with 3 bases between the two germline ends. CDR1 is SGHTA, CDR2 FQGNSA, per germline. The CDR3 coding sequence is TGTGCCAGCAGAAACACAGATACGCAGTATTTT. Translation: CASRNTDTQYF.

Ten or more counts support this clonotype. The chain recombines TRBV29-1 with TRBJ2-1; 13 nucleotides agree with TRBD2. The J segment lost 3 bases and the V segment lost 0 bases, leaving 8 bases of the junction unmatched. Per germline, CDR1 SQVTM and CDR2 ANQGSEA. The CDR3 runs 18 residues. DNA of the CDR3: TGCAGCGTTGAAGATCCAGGGACTAGCGGGACATACTACAATGAGCAGTTCTTC. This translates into CSVEDPGTSGTYYNEQFF.

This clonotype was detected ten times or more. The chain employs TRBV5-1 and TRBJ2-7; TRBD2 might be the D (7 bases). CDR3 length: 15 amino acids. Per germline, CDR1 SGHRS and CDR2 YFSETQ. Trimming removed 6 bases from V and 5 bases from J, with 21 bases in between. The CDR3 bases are TGCGCCAGCACGCCTGGGGGGGGGCACAGGGACGAGCAGTACTTC. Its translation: CASTPGGGHRDEQYF.

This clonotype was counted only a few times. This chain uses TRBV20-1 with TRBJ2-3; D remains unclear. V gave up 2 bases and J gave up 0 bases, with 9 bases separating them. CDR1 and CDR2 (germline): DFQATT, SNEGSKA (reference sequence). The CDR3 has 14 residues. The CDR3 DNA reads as TGCAGTGCTAGAAAACGGGCTAGCACAGATACGCAGTATTTT. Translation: CSARKRASTDTQYF.

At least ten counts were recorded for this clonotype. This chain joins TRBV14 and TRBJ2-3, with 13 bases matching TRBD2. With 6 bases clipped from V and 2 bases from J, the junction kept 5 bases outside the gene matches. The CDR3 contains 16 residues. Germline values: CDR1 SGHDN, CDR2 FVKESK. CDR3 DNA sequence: TGTGCCAGCAGTCGACTAGCGGGAGGATACACAGATACGCAGTATTTT. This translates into CASSRLAGGYTDTQYF.

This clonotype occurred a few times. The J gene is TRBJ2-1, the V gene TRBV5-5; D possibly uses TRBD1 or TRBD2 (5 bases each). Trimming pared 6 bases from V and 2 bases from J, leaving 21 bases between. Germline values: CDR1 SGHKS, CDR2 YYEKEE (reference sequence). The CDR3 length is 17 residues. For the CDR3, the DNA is TGTGCCAGCACCAAGGTTGGGACGGTCGGGGCCTACAATGAGCAGTTCTTC. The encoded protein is CASTKVGTVGAYNEQFF.

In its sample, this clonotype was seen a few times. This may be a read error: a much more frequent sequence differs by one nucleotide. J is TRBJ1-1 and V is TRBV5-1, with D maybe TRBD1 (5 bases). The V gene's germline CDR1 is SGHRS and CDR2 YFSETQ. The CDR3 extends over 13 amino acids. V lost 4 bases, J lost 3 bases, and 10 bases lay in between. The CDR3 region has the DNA TGCGCCAGCAGCCGGGACGCCTACACTGAAGCTTTCTTT. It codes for CASSRDAYTEAFF.

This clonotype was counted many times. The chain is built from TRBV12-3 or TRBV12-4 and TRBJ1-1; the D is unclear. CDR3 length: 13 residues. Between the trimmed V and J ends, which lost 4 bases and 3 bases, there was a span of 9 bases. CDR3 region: CASSWGGDTEAFF. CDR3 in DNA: TGTGCCAGCAGTTGGGGTGGGGACACTGAAGCTTTCTTT.

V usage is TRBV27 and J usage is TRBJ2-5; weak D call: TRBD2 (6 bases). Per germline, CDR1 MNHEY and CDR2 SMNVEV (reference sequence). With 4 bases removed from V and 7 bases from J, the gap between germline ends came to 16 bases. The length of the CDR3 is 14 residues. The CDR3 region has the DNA TGTGCCAGCAGTTCGGTAGCGGAGAAGGTGACCCAGTACTTC. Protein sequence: CASSSVAEKVTQYF.

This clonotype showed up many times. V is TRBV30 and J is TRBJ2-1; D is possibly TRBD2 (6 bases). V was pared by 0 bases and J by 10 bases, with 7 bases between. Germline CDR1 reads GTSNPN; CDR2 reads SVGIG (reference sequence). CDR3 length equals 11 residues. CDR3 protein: CAWSVGGEQFF. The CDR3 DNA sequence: TGTGCCTGGAGTGTAGGAGGGGAGCAGTTCTTC.

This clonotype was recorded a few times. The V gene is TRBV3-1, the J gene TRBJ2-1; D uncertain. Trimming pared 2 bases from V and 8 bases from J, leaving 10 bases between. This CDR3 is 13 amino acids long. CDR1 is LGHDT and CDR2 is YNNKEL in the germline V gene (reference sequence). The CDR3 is CASSQIPRDEQFF. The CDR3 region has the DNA TGTGCCAGCAGCCAAATCCCCCGGGATGAGCAGTTCTTC.

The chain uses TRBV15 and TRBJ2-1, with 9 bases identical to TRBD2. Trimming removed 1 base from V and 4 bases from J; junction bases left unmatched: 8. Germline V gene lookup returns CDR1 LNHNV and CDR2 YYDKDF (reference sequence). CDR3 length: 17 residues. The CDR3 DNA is TGTGCCACCAGCAGAGTCCCGACTAGCGGATTTTACAATGAGCAGTTCTTC. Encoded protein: CATSRVPTSGFYNEQFF.

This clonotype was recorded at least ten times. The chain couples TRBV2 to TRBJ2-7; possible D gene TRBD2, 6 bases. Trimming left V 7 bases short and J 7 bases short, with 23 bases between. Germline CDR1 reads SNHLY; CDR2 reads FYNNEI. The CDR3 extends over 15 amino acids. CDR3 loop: CASKLGTYAKEEQYF. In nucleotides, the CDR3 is TGTGCCAGCAAACTCGGGACTTACGCCAAGGAAGAGCAGTACTTC.

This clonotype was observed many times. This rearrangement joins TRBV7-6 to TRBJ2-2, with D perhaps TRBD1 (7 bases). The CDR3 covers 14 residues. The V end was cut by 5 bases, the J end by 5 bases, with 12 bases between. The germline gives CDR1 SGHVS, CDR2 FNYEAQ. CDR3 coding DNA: TGTGCCAGCAGCCGCGGGACAGAAACCGGGGAGCTGTTTTTT. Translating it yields CASSRGTETGELFF.

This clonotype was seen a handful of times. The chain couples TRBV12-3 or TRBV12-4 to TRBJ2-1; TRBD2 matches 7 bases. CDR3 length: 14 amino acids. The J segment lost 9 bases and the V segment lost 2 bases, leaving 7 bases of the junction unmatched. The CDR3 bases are TGTGCCAGCAGTTTAAGCGGGAAGGACCCTGAGCAGTTCTTC. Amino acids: CASSLSGKDPEQFF.